This TCR beta chain comes out of a study of shared clonotypes between healthy human individuals. Germline values: CDR1 LNHDA, CDR2 SQIVND (reference sequence). The CDR3 contains 14 residues. Deletions cut 3 bases from V and 1 base from J, with 7 bases between. Profiling relied on immunoSEQ multiplex PCR, and the TCRdb table lists in-frame clones only, not all of them. The sample lists roughly 1.4 million clones; approximately 98.5% were seen once. This receptor was taken from a man aged 30 to 39 in good health. Source material: naive CD4+ T cells sorted from blood. As to subset: CD45RA+ positively selected. The chain links TRBV19 to TRBJ2-1; no clear D. CDR3 DNA: TGTGCCAGTAGTATGTTGAGATCCTACAATGAGCAGTTCTTC. Amino acid sequence: CASSMLRSYNEQFF.